The entry below describes one T cell receptor beta chain. The source of the sample is a study of T cell changes during pregnancy in multiple sclerosis. Repertoires were generated with immunoSEQ multiplex PCR, while TCRdb's copy carries only in-frame clones and drops some. The repertoire holds tens of thousands of clones, 90% to 95% seen once, with 2% to 2.5% in the top ten. From germline, CDR1 is SGHKS and CDR2 YYEKEE (reference sequence). V was pared by 0 bases and J by 2 bases, with 15 bases between. The CDR3 runs 16 residues. The rearrangement uses TRBV5-5 and TRBJ2-7; D ambiguous. The origin of this receptor is a female donor with multiple sclerosis, enrolled in a pregnancy study. Material: peripheral blood, obtained in the third trimester of pregnancy. The DNA of the CDR3 is TGTGCCAGCAGCTTGGGGTACAGCTACGAACCCTACGAGCAGTACTTC. It encodes CASSLGYSYEPYEQYF.